The 12 T cell receptor beta chains below were found in one sample sequenced in a study of vaccination effects on CD4 cells after COVID-19. After more than 9 days in culture, the CD4+ T cells were isolated. No antigen has been identified for these receptors. Assay: immunoSEQ multiplex PCR; the TCRdb copy retains only in-frame clones and omits some. Of around 46,000 clones listed, 50% to 80% are singletons. This specimen consisted of CD4+ T cells from PBMCs cultured without peptide, obtained before COVID-19 vaccination. The receptors originated from a human donor who received a COVID-19 vaccine.

V usage is TRBV7-9 and J usage is TRBJ2-7; TRBD2 is a possible D gene (6 bases). The germline gives CDR1 SEHNR, CDR2 FQNEAQ (reference sequence). The CDR3 length is 15 residues. The V and J ends lost 3 bases and 2 bases respectively, with 14 bases between them. The CDR3 region has the DNA TGTGCCAGCAGCTTGGGCGGCGGGGTTCCCTACGAGCAGTACTTC. Its protein product is CASSLGGGVPYEQYF.

V gene TRBV7-2 combines with J gene TRBJ2-1, with 8 bases that match TRBD2. The ends lost 5 bases at V and 8 bases at J; junction bases unmatched: 11. CDR1 is SGHTA and CDR2 is FQGNSA in the germline V gene. The CDR3 contains 15 residues. CDR3: CASSLRTSSGDEQFF. CDR3 nucleotide sequence: TGTGCCAGCAGCCTCCGGACTAGCTCCGGGGATGAGCAGTTCTTC.

V is TRBV5-1 and J is TRBJ2-7; maybe TRBD1 (6 bases). V was clipped by 4 bases and J by 2 bases, with 10 bases between them. The CDR3 length is 13 residues. From germline, CDR1 is SGHRS and CDR2 YFSETQ. In nucleotides, the CDR3 is TGCGCCAGCAGCGTGACAGGAACCTACGAGCAGTACTTC. Protein sequence: CASSVTGTYEQYF.

The chain recombines TRBV5-1 with TRBJ1-3; D is undetermined. Germline CDR1 and CDR2: SGHRS and YFSETQ. Trimming shortened V by 0 bases and J by 0 bases, and 10 bases separated the two germline ends. The CDR3 covers 16 residues. The CDR3 spells CASSLGGTHSGNTIYF. The DNA for the CDR3 is TGCGCCAGCAGCTTGGGTGGAACCCACTCTGGAAACACCATATATTTT.

In this sample, this clone turned up a few times. V and J are TRBV7-9 and TRBJ1-2, with 9 nucleotides matching TRBD1. V lost 2 bases and J lost 3; bases outside the gene matches: 13. The CDR3 covers 18 residues. Looked up from germline, CDR1 is SEHNR and CDR2 is FQNEAQ (reference sequence). CDR3 in amino acids: CASSLKGVGDREDYGYTF. The CDR3 coding sequence is TGTGCCAGCAGCTTAAAAGGGGTTGGGGACAGGGAGGACTATGGCTACACCTTC. The complete variable domain, with remaining parts taken from reference TRBV7-9 and TRBJ1-2, reads DTGVSQNPRHKITKRGQNVTFRCDPISEHNRLYWYRQTLGQGPEFLTYFQNEAQLEKSRLLSDRFSAERPKGSFSTLEIQRTEQGDSAMYLCASSLKGVGDREDYGYTFGSGTRLTVV.

The chain couples TRBV19 to TRBJ1-1, with 7 bases that match TRBD1. Trimming at V came to 7 bases and at J to 5 bases, leaving 10 bases not matched to a gene. The germline gives CDR1 LNHDA, CDR2 SQIVND (reference sequence). This CDR3 region has 14 residues. CDR3 nucleotide sequence: TGTGCCAGTACCGCGTTGCCAGGGGGGACTGAAGCTTTCTTT. Translating gives CASTALPGGTEAFF.

This clone was seen just once. V gene TRBV3-1 (or the pseudogene TRBV3-2) combines with J gene TRBJ2-4; D is unclear. CDR1 and CDR2 from the germline V gene are LGHDT and YNNKEL (reference sequence). Trimming shortened V by 0 bases and J by 0 bases, and 9 bases separated the two germline ends. CDR3 size: 16 residues. This chain's CDR3 is CASSQDIGLAKNIQYF. The CDR3 nucleotides are TGTGCCAGCAGCCAAGATATTGGCCTAGCCAAAAACATTCAGTACTTC.

This clone has only one observation. V is TRBV3-1 (or the pseudogene TRBV3-2) and J is TRBJ1-4, with 8 bases that match TRBD1. Germline V gives CDR1 LGHDT, CDR2 YNNKEL (reference sequence). V lost 4 bases and J lost 6; bases outside the gene matches: 10. The length of the CDR3 is 16 residues. The CDR3 DNA is TGTGCCAGCAGCCGATCCGGACAGGGCGGATATGAAAAACTGTTTTTT. Protein product: CASSRSGQGGYEKLFF.

This clone came up a few times. The CDR3 here is CAWNPGGSYNEQFF. The CDR3 coding sequence is TGTGCCTGGAACCCTGGGGGCTCCTACAATGAGCAGTTCTTC. V and J are TRBV30 and TRBJ2-1, with D perhaps matching TRBD1 or TRBD2 (5 bases each). In germline, CDR1 is GTSNPN, CDR2 SVGIG (reference sequence). The CDR3 has 14 amino acids. V lost 4 bases, J lost 0 bases, and 10 bases lay in between.

The V and J genes are TRBV3-1 (or the pseudogene TRBV3-2) and TRBJ2-4; possible D gene TRBD2, 6 bases. Trimming cost V 0 bases and J 6 bases, with 9 bases left between them. Per germline, CDR1 LGHDT and CDR2 YNNKEL (reference sequence). The CDR3 loop spans 14 amino acids. The chain's CDR3 is CASSQEGGGNIQYF. The DNA for the CDR3 is TGTGCCAGCAGCCAAGAGGGAGGAGGAAACATTCAGTACTTC.

This clone was seen a few times. The chain combines TRBV7-8 with TRBJ2-4; tentative D call: TRBD2 (7 bases). The V gene lost 5 bases and the J gene lost 4 bases, with 18 bases spanning the gap. The length of the CDR3 is 16 residues. The germline V gene encodes CDR1 SGHVS and CDR2 FQNEAQ. CDR3 bases: TGTGCCAGCAGCCCCGGGGGCGGGGGCCCAAAAAACATTCAGTACTTC. Its protein product is CASSPGGGGPKNIQYF.

The genes are TRBV10-3 and TRBJ2-7; no firm D call. Trimming took 4 bases from V and 2 from J, leaving 15 bases between them. CDR1 is ENHRY and CDR2 is SYGVKD in the germline V gene. CDR3 length equals 15 residues. CDR3: CAISGNTTRTYEQYF. In DNA, the CDR3 is TGTGCCATCAGTGGGAACACGACGCGAACCTACGAGCAGTACTTC.